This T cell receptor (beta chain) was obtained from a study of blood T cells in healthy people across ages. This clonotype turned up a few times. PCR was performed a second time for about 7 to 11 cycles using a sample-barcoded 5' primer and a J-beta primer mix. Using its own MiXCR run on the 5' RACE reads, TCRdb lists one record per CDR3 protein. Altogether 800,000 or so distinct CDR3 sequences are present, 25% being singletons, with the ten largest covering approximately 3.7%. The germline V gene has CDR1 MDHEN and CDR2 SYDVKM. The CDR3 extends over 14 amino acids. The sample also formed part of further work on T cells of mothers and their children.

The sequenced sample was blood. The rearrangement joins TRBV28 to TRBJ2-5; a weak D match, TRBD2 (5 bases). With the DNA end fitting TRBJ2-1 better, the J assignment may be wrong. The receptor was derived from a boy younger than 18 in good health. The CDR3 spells CASLSGSTYNEQFF. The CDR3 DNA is TGTGCCAGCTTATCGGGGAGTACCTACAATGAGCAGTTCTTC.